The present TCR beta chain was sequenced within a study of T cell responses to AZD1222 COVID-19 vaccine. Points from the study as a whole: Clonal diversity may have been underestimated, and the donors were mostly white British, with more females than males. Only a handful of AZD1222 recipients, roughly six in all, had baseline seropositivity. Targets within unmutated variant regions were reportedly found for nearly half of spike-specific TCRs. Samples come after the peak T cell response, not at day 14.

TCRdb's copy holds only in-frame clones and misses some; the assay was immunoSEQ multiplex PCR. The sample consists of tens of thousands of clones, approximately 90% of them appearing once. The CDR3 has 13 residues. Looked up from germline, CDR1 is SGHRS and CDR2 is YFSETQ. Trimming shortened V by 4 bases and J by 1 base, and 8 bases separated the two germline ends. A word on this clone: Its target is not known.

The sequencing used peripheral blood, collected on day 0 of AZD1222 vaccination. This TCR was recovered from an adult in good health. J is TRBJ1-2 and V is TRBV5-1; unclear D gene. The CDR3 is CASSPGSNYGYTF. CDR3 sequence (DNA): TGCGCCAGCAGCCCCGGGAGTAACTATGGCTACACCTTC.